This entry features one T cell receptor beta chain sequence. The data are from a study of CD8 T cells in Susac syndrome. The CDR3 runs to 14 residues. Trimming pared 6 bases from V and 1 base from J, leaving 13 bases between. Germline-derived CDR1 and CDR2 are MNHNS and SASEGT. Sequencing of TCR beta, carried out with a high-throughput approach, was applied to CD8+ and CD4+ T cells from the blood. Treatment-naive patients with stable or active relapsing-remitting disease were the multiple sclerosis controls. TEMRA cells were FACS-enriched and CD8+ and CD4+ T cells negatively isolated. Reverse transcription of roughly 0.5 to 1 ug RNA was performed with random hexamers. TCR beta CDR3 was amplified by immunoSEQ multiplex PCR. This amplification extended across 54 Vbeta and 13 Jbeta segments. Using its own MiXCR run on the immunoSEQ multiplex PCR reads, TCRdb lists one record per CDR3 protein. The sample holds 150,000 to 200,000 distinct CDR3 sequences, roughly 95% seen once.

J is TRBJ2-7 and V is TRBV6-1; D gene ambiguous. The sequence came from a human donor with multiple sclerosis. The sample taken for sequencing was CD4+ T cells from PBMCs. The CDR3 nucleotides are TGTGCCAGCAGCACATCTCTCAGATCCTACGAGCAGTACTTC. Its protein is CASSTSLRSYEQYF.